This T cell receptor beta chain was recovered during a study of CD8+CD57+ T cells in acquired aplastic anemia. The overall study: Isolated CD4+ and CD8+ cells, once sorted, yielded DNA averaging roughly 3 ug. Healthy-donor CD4+ cells averaged roughly 10.8 million reads. Study-level points and caveats: Researchers reported that CD8+ Simpson's diversity was not significantly different in patients versus controls. Patients and controls shared twenty-nine CD8+ CDR3 sequences, highly expressed in patients.

Details on this clonotype: Antigen unknown.

Profiles of TCR beta VDJ and CDR3 were generated from a genomic DNA template. Each CDR3 protein gets one entry after TCRdb re-called the reads with MiXCR. The table includes around 140,000 distinct CDR3 sequences, around two fifths detected once. From germline, CDR1 is MNHEY and CDR2 SVGAGI. The CDR3 is made up of 13 amino acids. V lost 2 bases, J lost 5 bases, and 9 bases lay in between. Sequencing used sorted CD4+, CD8+, or CD8+CD57+ T cells (not recorded which) from PBMCs. The rearrangement joins TRBV6-5 to TRBJ2-5, with D tentatively TRBD1 or TRBD2 (5 bases each). The TCR was taken from a human donor in good health, serving as a control. In DNA, the CDR3 is TGTGCCAGCAGTTACGGGACGCGGGAGACCCAGTACTTC. This encodes CASSYGTRETQYF.